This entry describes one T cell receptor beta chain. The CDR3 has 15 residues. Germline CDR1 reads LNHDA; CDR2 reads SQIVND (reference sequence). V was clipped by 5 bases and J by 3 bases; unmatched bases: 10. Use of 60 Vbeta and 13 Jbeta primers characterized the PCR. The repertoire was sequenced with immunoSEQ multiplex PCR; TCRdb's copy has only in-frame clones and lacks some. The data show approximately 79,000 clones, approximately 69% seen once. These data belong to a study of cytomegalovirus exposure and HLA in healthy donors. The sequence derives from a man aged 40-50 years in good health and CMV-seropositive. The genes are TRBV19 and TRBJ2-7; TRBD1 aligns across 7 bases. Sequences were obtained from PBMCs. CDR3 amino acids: CASSVASQGVYEQYF. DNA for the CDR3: TGTGCCAGTAGTGTGGCGAGTCAGGGGGTCTACGAGCAGTACTTC.